This T cell receptor beta chain was recovered during a study of OX40 agonist ivuxolimab in advanced cancers. V lost 5 bases and J lost 2, with 13 bases in between. Germline V gene sequence: CDR1 MDHEN, CDR2 SYDVKM. The CDR3 is made up of 15 amino acids. The method was immunoSEQ multiplex PCR; TCRdb's version includes in-frame clones alone and lacks a portion of them. The data show some 83,000 clones, with 90% to 95% seen just once and 0.55% to 0.7% held by the top ten. The table lists this clone with a few counts. Its specificity is unknown. Study-level findings and limits: In the 0.1-3.0 mg/kg groups, partial responders showed among the lowest expansion.

The sequencing used CD4+ or CD8+ T cells sorted from blood, collected in a trial of the OX40 agonist ivuxolimab. The chain carries TRBV28 and TRBJ2-1, with D possibly TRBD2 on 6 matching bases. The sequence was obtained from an adult with an advanced solid tumor such as melanoma, head and neck, liver or kidney cancer. CDR3 nucleotide sequence: TGTGCCAGCAGTCACCGGAGGGGTGCCTACAATGAGCAGTTCTTC. Translating gives CASSHRRGAYNEQFF.